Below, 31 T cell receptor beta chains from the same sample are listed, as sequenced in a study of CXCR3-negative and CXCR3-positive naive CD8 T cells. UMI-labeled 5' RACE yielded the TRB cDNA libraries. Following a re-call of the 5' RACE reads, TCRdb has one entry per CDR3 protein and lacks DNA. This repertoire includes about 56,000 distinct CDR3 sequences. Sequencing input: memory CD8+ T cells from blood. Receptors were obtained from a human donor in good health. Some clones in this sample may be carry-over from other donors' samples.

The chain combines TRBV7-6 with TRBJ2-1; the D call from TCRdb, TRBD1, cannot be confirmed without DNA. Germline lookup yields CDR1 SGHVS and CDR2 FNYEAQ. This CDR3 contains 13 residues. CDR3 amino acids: CASSLGTGREQFF.

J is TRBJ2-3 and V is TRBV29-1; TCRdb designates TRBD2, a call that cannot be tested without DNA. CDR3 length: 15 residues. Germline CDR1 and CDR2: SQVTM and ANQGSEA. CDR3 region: CSVGVSGGPADTQYF.

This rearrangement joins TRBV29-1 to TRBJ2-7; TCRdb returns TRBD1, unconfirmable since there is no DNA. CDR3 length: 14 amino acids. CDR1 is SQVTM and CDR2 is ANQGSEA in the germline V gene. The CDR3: CSVENDRESYEQYF.

CDR3 sequence: CSVEWKNTEAFF. V is TRBV29-1 and J is TRBJ1-1. Germline values: CDR1 SQVTM, CDR2 ANQGSEA. The CDR3 covers 12 residues.

Here the CDR3 reads CASSSIYEQYF. The chain carries TRBV6-2 or TRBV6-3 and TRBJ2-7. The CDR3 is 11 amino acids. From germline, CDR1 is MNHEY and CDR2 SVGEGT.

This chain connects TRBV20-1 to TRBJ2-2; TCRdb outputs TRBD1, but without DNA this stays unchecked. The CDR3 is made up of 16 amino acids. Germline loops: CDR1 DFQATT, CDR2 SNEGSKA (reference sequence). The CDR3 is CSAMDPERGNTGELFF.

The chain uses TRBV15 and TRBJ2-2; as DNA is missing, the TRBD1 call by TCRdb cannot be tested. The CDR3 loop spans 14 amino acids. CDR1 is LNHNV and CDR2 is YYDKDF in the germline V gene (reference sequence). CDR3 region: CATSRVSGRGELFF.

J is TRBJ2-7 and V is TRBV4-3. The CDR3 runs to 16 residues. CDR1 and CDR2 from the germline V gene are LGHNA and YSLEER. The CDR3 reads CASSPDRVTLSYEQYF.

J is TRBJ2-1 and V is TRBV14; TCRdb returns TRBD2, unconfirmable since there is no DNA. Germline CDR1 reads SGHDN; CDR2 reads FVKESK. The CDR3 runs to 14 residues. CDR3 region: CASGGTLGYNEQFF.

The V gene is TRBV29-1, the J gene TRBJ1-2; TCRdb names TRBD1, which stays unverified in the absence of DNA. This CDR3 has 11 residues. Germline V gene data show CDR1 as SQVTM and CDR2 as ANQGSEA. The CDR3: CSVSGAGGYTF. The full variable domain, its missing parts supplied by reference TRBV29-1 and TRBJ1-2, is SAVISQKPSRDICQRGTSLTIQCQVDSQVTMMFWYRQQPGQSLTLIATANQGSEATYESGFVIDKFPISRPNLTFSTLTVSNMSPEDSSIYLCSVSGAGGYTFGSGTRLTVV.

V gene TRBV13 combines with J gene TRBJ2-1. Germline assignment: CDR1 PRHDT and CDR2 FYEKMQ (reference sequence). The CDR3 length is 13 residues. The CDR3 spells CASSSTRGYEQFF.

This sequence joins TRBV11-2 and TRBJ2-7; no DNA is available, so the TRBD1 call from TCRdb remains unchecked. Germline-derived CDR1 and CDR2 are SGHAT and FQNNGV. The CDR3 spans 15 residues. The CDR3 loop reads CASSLGRDSSYEQYF.

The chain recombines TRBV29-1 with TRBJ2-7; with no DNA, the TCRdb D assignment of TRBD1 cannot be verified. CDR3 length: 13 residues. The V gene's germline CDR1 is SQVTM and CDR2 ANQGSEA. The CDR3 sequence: CSVESGQTYEQYF.

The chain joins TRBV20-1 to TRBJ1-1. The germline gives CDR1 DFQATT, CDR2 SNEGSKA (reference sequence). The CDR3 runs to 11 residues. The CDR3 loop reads CSGEAYTEAFF.

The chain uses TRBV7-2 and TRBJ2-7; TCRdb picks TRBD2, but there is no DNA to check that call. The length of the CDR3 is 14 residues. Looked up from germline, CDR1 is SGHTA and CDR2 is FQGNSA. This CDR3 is CASSAGTSPYEQYF. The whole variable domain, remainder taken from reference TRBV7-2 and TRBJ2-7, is GAGVSQSPSNKVTEKGKDVELRCDPISGHTALYWYRQSLGQGLEFLIYFQGNSAPDKSGLPSDRFSAERTGGSVSTLTIQRTQQEDSAVYLCASSAGTSPYEQYFGPGTRLTVT.

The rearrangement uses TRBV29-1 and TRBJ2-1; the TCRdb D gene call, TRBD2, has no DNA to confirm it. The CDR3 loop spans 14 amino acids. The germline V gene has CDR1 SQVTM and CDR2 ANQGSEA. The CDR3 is CSVEGGGNYNEQFF.

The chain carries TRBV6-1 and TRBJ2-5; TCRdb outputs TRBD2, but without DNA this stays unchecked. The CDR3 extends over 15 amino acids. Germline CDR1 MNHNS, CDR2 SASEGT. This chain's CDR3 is CASTPLAGGGETQYF.

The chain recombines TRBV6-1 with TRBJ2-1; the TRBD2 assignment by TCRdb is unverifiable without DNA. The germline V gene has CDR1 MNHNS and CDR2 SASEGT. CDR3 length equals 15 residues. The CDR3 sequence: CASSEAAGGNNEQFF.

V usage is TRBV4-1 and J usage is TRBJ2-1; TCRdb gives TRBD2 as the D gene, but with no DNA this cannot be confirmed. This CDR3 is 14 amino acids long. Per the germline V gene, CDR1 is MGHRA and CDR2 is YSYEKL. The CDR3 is CASSQETGTSGRAF.

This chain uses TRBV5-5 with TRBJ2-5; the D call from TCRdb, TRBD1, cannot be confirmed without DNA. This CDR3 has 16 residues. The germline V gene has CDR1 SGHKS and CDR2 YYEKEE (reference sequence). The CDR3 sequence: CASSIGTLPYQETQYF.

The CDR3 protein is CSAWDRGTEAFF. The gene calls are TRBV20-1 and TRBJ1-1; TCRdb proposes TRBD1, but this gene call is untestable without DNA. The germline V gene has CDR1 DFQATT and CDR2 SNEGSKA (reference sequence). CDR3 length: 12 residues.

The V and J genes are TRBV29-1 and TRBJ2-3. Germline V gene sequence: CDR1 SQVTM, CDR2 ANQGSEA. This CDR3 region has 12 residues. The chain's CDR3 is CSVEGKADTQYF.

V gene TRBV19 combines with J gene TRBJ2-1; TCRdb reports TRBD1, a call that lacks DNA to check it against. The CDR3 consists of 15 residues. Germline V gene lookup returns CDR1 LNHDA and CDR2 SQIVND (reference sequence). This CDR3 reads CASSILRGSYNEQFF.

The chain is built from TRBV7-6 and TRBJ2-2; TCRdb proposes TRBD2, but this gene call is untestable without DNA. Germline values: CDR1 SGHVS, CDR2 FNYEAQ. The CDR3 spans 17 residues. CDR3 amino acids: CASSLDPSGGPTGELFF.

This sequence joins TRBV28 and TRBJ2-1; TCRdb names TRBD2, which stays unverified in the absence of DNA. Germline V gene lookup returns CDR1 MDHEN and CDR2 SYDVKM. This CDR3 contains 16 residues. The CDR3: CASSFQTSGRMGEQFF.

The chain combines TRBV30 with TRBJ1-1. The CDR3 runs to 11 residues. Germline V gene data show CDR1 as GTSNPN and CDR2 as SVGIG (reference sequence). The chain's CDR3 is CAWSVLAEAFF.

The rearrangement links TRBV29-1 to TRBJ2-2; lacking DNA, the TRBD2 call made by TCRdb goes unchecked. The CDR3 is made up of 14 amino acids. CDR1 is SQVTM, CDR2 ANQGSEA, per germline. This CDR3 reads CSVESGVNTGELFF.

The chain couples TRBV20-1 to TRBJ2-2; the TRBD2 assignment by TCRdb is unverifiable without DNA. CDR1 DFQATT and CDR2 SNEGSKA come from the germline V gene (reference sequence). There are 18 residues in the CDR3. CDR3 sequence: CSAVGLAGTDANTGELFF.

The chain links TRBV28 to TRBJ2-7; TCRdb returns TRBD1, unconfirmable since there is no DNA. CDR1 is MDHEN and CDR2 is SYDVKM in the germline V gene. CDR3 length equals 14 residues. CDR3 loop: CASSPRTGFYEQYF.

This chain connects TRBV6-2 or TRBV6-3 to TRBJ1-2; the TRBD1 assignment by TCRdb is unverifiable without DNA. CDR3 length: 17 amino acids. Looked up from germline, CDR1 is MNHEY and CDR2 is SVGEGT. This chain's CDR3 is CASSYPAGGLTNYGYTF.

The CDR3 reads CASSLGTRDEQYF. The chain has TRBV7-9 and TRBJ2-7; TCRdb gives TRBD1 as the D gene, but with no DNA this cannot be confirmed. This CDR3 contains 13 residues. CDR1 is SEHNR and CDR2 is FQNEAQ in the germline V gene (reference sequence).